Listed here is a single T cell receptor beta chain. As yet, its antigen is unknown. The data were taken from a study of T cell repertoires in cytomegalovirus infection. In the study overall: Shared public TCR beta signatures pointed to both CMV infection and a matching HLA type. General study results and limits: CMV-specific TCR beta clonotypes restricted by HLA-C were the ones dominating the ex vivo response. Based on cumulative public TCR beta family frequency, carriers of CMV plus the relevant HLA were identified.

TCRdb re-derived calls from the reads in MiXCR, one entry per CDR3 protein. In the table there are under 600,000 distinct CDR3 sequences, more than 15% of which are singletons. The CDR3 is 14 residues long. Germline V gene sequence: CDR1 LNHDA, CDR2 SQIVND (reference sequence). V dropped 6 bases and J dropped 4; count of bases not matched to a gene: 2. The rearrangement joins TRBV19 to TRBJ1-3, with 11 bases that match TRBD1. The sequenced material came from CD8+ T cells from PBMCs. The TCR originated in a human donor in good health (CMV status not recorded). Some clones in this sample may be carry-over from other donors' samples. The CDR3 sequence is CASRDRGRGNTIYF. In DNA form, the CDR3 reads TGTGCCAGTAGGGACAGGGGGCGAGGAAACACCATATATTTT.